This paragraph reports one TCR beta chain. This sample is drawn from a study of cytomegalovirus exposure and HLA in healthy donors. CDR1 is SEHNR and CDR2 is FQNEAQ in the germline V gene (reference sequence). Trimming removed 5 bases from V and 0 bases from J, with 11 bases in between. This CDR3 spans 14 amino acids. Sequencing used immunoSEQ multiplex PCR; TCRdb keeps in-frame clones, though not all of them. The table lists about 120,000 clones, around 95% of them singletons. The sequence derives from a man between 18 and 35 years old in good health and CMV-seronegative. J is TRBJ2-7 and V is TRBV7-9; a weak D match, TRBD1 (5 bases). Sample: PBMCs. Written as DNA, the CDR3 is TGTGCCAGCAGCCCCCGACAGAGCTCCTACGAGCAGTACTTC. The encoded protein is CASSPRQSSYEQYF.